The 14 T cell receptor beta chains presented below share a single source sample, sequenced in a study of PD-1 blockade in classical Hodgkin lymphoma. Patients all relapsed after autologous stem cell transplantation, and there was variation in brentuximab vedotin exposure. Profiled with immunoSEQ multiplex PCR; TCRdb holds only in-frame clones, not every one. The table has approximately 100,000 clones, roughly 92% seen once; the top ten hold roughly 2.8%. The starting material was peripheral blood mononuclear cells (PBMCs), obtained at baseline. The receptors were gathered from a human donor with classical Hodgkin lymphoma.

The chain carries TRBV18 and TRBJ2-1; unclear D gene. The germline V gene has CDR1 KGHSH and CDR2 LQKENI. Trimming removed 1 base at V and 2 bases at J, with 12 bases between. This CDR3 region has 16 residues. The CDR3, as DNA: TGTGCCAGCTCACCACGAGGTGCTCAAACCTACAATGAGCAGTTCTTC. Amino acids: CASSPRGAQTYNEQFF.

This clone came up once. The genes are TRBV5-5 and TRBJ2-7, with 8 bases that match TRBD2. This CDR3 spans 15 amino acids. The V segment lost 1 base and the J segment 4 bases; nucleotides outside the gene matches: 7. Germline V CDR1 and CDR2: SGHKS, YYEKEE (reference sequence). CDR3 sequence reads: CASSLFPGGFYEQYF. In nucleotides, the CDR3 is TGTGCCAGCAGCTTGTTCCCGGGGGGGTTTTACGAGCAGTACTTC.

V usage is TRBV9 and J usage is TRBJ1-2, with D uncertain. The V and J ends lost 4 bases and 2 bases respectively, with 12 bases between them. Germline-derived CDR1 and CDR2 are SGDLS and YYNGEE. This CDR3 has 14 residues. The chain's CDR3 is CASSPYGENYGYTF. In DNA form, the CDR3 reads TGTGCCAGCAGCCCATACGGTGAAAACTATGGCTACACCTTC.

In this sample, this clone turned up once. V and J are TRBV10-2 and TRBJ2-2; perhaps TRBD1 as D (7 bases). Germline V gene data show CDR1 as WSHSY and CDR2 as SAAADI. The CDR3 has 15 amino acids. V lost 6 bases to trimming and J lost 2 bases, with 13 bases between them. The DNA of the CDR3 is TGCGCCAGCAGGGAGGGGACAGCAAACACCGGGGAGCTGTTTTTT. This sequence encodes CASREGTANTGELFF.

The genes are TRBV9 and TRBJ2-7; 11 nucleotides line up with TRBD1. The ends lost 2 bases at V and 3 bases at J; junction bases unmatched: 4. CDR1 is SGDLS and CDR2 is YYNGEE in the germline V gene. This CDR3 comprises 15 residues. CDR3: CASSVGQGGGYEQYF. For the CDR3, the DNA is TGTGCCAGCAGCGTGGGACAGGGGGGTGGCTACGAGCAGTACTTC.

This sequence joins TRBV11-3 and TRBJ2-1; D is possibly TRBD1 (6 bases). Trimming removed 2 bases from V and 1 base from J, with 6 bases in between. The CDR3 runs to 14 residues. Germline CDR1 and CDR2: SGHNT and YENEEA. The CDR3 sequence is CASSLQGSYNEQFF. The CDR3 nucleotides are TGTGCCAGCAGCTTACAGGGGTCCTACAATGAGCAGTTCTTC.

J is TRBJ2-7 and V is TRBV19; 9 bases match TRBD2. The CDR3 contains 15 residues. Losses at the gene ends were 3 bases for V and 3 bases for J; bases not matched to a gene: 6. Per the germline V gene, CDR1 is LNHDA and CDR2 is SQIVND (reference sequence). CDR3 in DNA: TGTGCCAGTAGTATGGTAATGCGGGAGGGCTACGAGCAGTACTTC. Protein sequence: CASSMVMREGYEQYF.

V and J are TRBV5-8 and TRBJ2-4; 10 positions match TRBD1. CDR3 length: 15 amino acids. Germline values: CDR1 SGHTS, CDR2 YDEGEE. V dropped 4 bases and J dropped 6; count of bases not matched to a gene: 7. CDR3 loop: CASSVDRGLGNIQYF. For the CDR3, the DNA is TGTGCCAGCAGCGTCGACAGGGGGCTTGGAAACATTCAGTACTTC.

The chain couples TRBV6-4 to TRBJ1-1; no clear D gene. This CDR3 has 14 residues. The ends were cut back, 0 bases at V and 2 bases at J, with 7 bases in the middle. Germline V gene data show CDR1 as MRHNA and CDR2 as SNTAGT. The CDR3 spells CASSDSVGNTEAFF. The CDR3 DNA sequence: TGTGCCAGCAGTGACTCCGTGGGTAACACTGAAGCTTTCTTT.

This clone appeared once. CDR3 coding DNA: TGTGCCTGGAAATCGTCAGGGGTAACCTACGAGCAGTACTTC. This gives the protein CAWKSSGVTYEQYF. This chain links TRBV30 with TRBJ2-7; D is perhaps TRBD1 (6 bases). Germline V gene sequence: CDR1 GTSNPN, CDR2 SVGIG (reference sequence). Trimming took 4 bases from V and 2 from J, leaving 15 bases between them. The CDR3 extends over 14 amino acids.

V is TRBV25-1 and J is TRBJ2-5; possible D gene TRBD2, 7 bases. The V and J ends lost 8 bases and 4 bases respectively, with 26 bases between them. This CDR3 comprises 17 residues. Germline loops: CDR1 MGHDK, CDR2 SYGVNS. The CDR3 is CASHPRVRGGDSETQYF. As DNA, the CDR3 is TGTGCCAGCCATCCACGGGTGAGGGGGGGCGACTCAGAGACCCAGTACTTC.

This chain connects TRBV30 to TRBJ1-1; D uncertain. Trimming removed 1 base from V and 0 bases from J, with 6 bases in between. The CDR3 loop spans 13 amino acids. Germline V gene sequence: CDR1 GTSNPN, CDR2 SVGIG (reference sequence). The CDR3 region has the DNA TGTGCCTGGAGTGCGGGGTTGAACACTGAAGCTTTCTTT. Protein product: CAWSAGLNTEAFF.

The chain carries TRBV2 and TRBJ2-2, with D unresolved. CDR3 length equals 12 residues. Trimming took off 8 bases at V and 6 bases at J, with 10 bases between the two ends. Germline CDR1 reads SNHLY; CDR2 reads FYNNEI. CDR3 residues: CASDAAAGELFF. CDR3 DNA sequence: TGTGCCAGCGACGCGGCAGCCGGGGAGCTGTTTTTT. The whole variable domain, filled in from reference TRBV2 and TRBJ2-2, reads EPEVTQTPSHQVTQMGQEVILRCVPISNHLYFYWYRQILGQKVEFLVSFYNNEISEKSEIFDDQFSVERPDGSNFTLKIRSTKLEDSAMYFCASDAAAGELFFGEGSRLTVL.

The V gene is TRBV27, the J gene TRBJ1-1; TRBD1 matches at 7 bases. From germline, CDR1 is MNHEY and CDR2 SMNVEV (reference sequence). The CDR3 is 15 residues long. The V segment lost 2 bases and the J segment 2 bases; nucleotides outside the gene matches: 5. The CDR3: CASSLQGTVNTEAFF. The CDR3 DNA sequence: TGTGCCAGCAGTTTACAGGGGACAGTCAACACTGAAGCTTTCTTT.